This TCR beta chain stems from a study of response to subunit inactivated influenza vaccine. TCRdb re-called the RT-PCR reads with MiXCR, one entry per CDR3 protein. Of about 570,000 distinct CDR3 sequences in the sample, about 11% were seen once. Trimming took 7 bases from V and 8 from J, leaving 15 bases between them. The CDR3 has 14 amino acids. This clonotype was seen a handful of times. The same sample was also used in a study of T cells expressing NK-cell markers. That paper adds: For TCR beta, cDNA was produced by 5'RACE template switching with UMIs. The TCR beta repertoires were obtained from sorted CD3+CD56+NKG2C+, CD3+CD56+NKG2C- and CD3+CD56-NKG2C+ T cells.

V and J are TRBV12-3 or TRBV12-4 and TRBJ1-6; D is ambiguous. The origin of this receptor is a man between 50 and 59 years old who received an inactivated influenza vaccine. The sequences come from PBMCs from blood, collected on the day of vaccination. The CDR3 protein is CASTLTRVDSPLHF. In DNA form, the CDR3 reads TGTGCCAGCACCCTGACTAGGGTTGATTCACCCCTCCACTTT.